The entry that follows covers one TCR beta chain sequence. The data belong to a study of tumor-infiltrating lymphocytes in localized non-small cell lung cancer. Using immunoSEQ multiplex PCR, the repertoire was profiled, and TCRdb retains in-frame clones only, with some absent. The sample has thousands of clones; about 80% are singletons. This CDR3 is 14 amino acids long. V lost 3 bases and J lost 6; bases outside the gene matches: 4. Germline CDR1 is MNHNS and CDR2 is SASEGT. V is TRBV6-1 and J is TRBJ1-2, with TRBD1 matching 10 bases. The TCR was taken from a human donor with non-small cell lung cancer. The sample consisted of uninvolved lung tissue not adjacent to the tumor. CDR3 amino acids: CASSEGQGRNGYTF. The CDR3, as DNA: TGTGCCAGCAGTGAGGGACAGGGGAGGAATGGCTACACCTTC.